Presented here are 10 T cell receptor beta chains from one specimen sequenced in a study of T-cell reconstitution after alpha-beta-depleted transplantation in children. Unique molecular identifiers were incorporated during preparation of the TCRbeta library. TCRdb re-analysed the PCR reads in MiXCR, keeping a single row per CDR3 protein. The sample holds almost 250,000 distinct CDR3 sequences, 25% seen once. This specimen was PBMCs, taken before TCRalphabeta/CD19-depleted stem cell transplant. The receptor set was obtained from a girl aged 2 to 9 with Fanconi anemia, due to receive a stem cell transplant.

This clonotype was found many times. V is TRBV12-3 or TRBV12-4 and J is TRBJ2-5; 11 bases fit TRBD2. The CDR3 runs 16 residues. J was trimmed by 5 bases and V by 4 bases; bases with no gene match: 9. The CDR3 sequence: CASSSSRLAGGETQYF. The CDR3 DNA reads TGTGCCAGCAGTTCCTCCCGATTAGCGGGAGGGGAGACCCAGTACTTC.

This rearrangement joins TRBV18 to TRBJ1-4, with 7 positions matching TRBD1. J gave up 10 bases and V 3 bases, and 11 bases lay outside the gene matches. The CDR3 has 15 residues. Germline V CDR1 and CDR2: KGHSH, LQKENI. The CDR3 bases are TGTGCCAGCTCACCTGGGACAGATACCCTGACAAAACTGTTTTTT. It encodes CASSPGTDTLTKLFF.

The chain couples TRBV20-1 to TRBJ2-1; TRBD2 matches at 8 bases. The J segment lost 6 bases and the V segment lost 0 bases, leaving 10 bases of the junction unmatched. CDR1 is DFQATT, CDR2 SNEGSKA, per germline (reference sequence). The CDR3 totals 16 residues. CDR3 region: CSARDLKTSAINEQFF. The CDR3 DNA is TGCAGTGCTAGAGATCTTAAGACTAGCGCGATCAATGAGCAGTTCTTC.

This clonotype showed up many times. The rearrangement links TRBV13 to TRBJ2-4; D may correspond to TRBD1 or TRBD2 (6 bases each). The CDR3 length is 17 residues. V gave up 3 bases and J gave up 0 bases, with 15 bases separating them. Germline V gives CDR1 PRHDT, CDR2 FYEKMQ (reference sequence). DNA of the CDR3: TGTGCCAGCAGCTTTATTAAGGGGGGACTAGCCAAAAACATTCAGTACTTC. It yields the protein CASSFIKGGLAKNIQYF. Supplemented by reference TRBV13 and TRBJ2-4, the full variable domain reads AAGVIQSPRHLIKEKRETATLKCYPIPRHDTVYWYQQGPGQDPQFLISFYEKMQSDKGSIPDRFSAQQFSDYHSELNMSSLELGDSALYFCASSFIKGGLAKNIQYFGAGTRLSVL.

The CDR3 DNA follows: TGCAGCGTTCGGACAGGGAATGAAAAACTGTTTTTT. Its protein is CSVRTGNEKLFF. V gene TRBV29-1 combines with J gene TRBJ1-4; 8 nucleotides align to TRBD1. Germline V gene sequence: CDR1 SQVTM, CDR2 ANQGSEA. The CDR3 spans 12 residues. V dropped 5 bases and J dropped 5; count of bases not matched to a gene: 1.

This chain connects TRBV29-1 to TRBJ2-1, with TRBD2 as a possible D gene (6 bases). Trimming stripped 6 bases from V and 6 bases from J, with 18 bases between. The CDR3 loop spans 14 amino acids. Germline assignment: CDR1 SQVTM and CDR2 ANQGSEA. The CDR3 sequence: CSVDGRGTFNEQFF. The CDR3 DNA is TGCAGCGTGGACGGCCGCGGGACCTTCAATGAGCAGTTCTTC.

This clonotype was seen many times. The chain couples TRBV29-1 to TRBJ1-1; 7 nucleotides align to TRBD1. The length of the CDR3 is 13 residues. V shed 4 bases and J 1 base; nucleotides not matched to a gene: 3. Germline V lookup: CDR1 SQVTM, CDR2 ANQGSEA. Here the CDR3 DNA reads TGCAGCGTTGGACAGGGTTCGAACACTGAAGCTTTCTTT. It codes for CSVGQGSNTEAFF.

This clonotype was seen many times. The chain couples TRBV5-1 to TRBJ1-4; 11 bases match TRBD1. Germline V lookup: CDR1 SGHRS, CDR2 YFSETQ. Trimming removed 4 bases from V and 6 bases from J; junction bases left unmatched: 5. The CDR3 length is 15 residues. CDR3 bases: TGCGCCAGCAGCAGAAGGACAGGGGGCGATGAAAAACTGTTTTTT. Protein: CASSRRTGGDEKLFF. Supplemented by reference TRBV5-1 and TRBJ1-4, the full variable domain reads KAGVTQTPRYLIKTRGQQVTLSCSPISGHRSVSWYQQTPGQGLQFLFEYFSETQRNKGNFPGRFSGRQFSNSRSEMNVSTLELGDSALYLCASSRRTGGDEKLFFGSGTQLSVL.

This clonotype was seen at least ten times. The chain recombines TRBV12-3 or TRBV12-4 with TRBJ2-2; D is ambiguous. This CDR3 has 16 amino acids. Trimming shortened V by 3 bases and J by 0 bases, and 11 bases separated the two germline ends. CDR3 protein: CASSFWVGANTGELFF. CDR3 DNA: TGTGCCAGCAGTTTCTGGGTTGGCGCGAACACCGGGGAGCTGTTTTTT.

This chain uses TRBV19 with TRBJ2-6; possible D gene TRBD2, 5 bases. The germline CDR1 and CDR2 sequences are LNHDA and SQIVND (reference sequence). The ends were cut back, 6 bases at V and 3 bases at J, with 12 bases in the middle. This CDR3 is built from 15 residues. The CDR3 sequence is CASRLQGGGANVLTF. The CDR3, as DNA: TGTGCCAGTAGATTACAAGGAGGTGGGGCCAACGTCCTGACTTTC. Variable domain in full (rest from reference TRBV19 and TRBJ2-6): DGGITQSPKYLFRKEGQNVTLSCEQNLNHDAMYWYRQDPGQGLRLIYYSQIVNDFQKGDIAEGYSVSREKKESFPLTVTSAQKNPTAFYLCASRLQGGGANVLTFGAGSRLTVL.